The 32 T cell receptor beta chains below come from one sample, sequenced in a study of cytomegalovirus exposure and HLA in healthy donors. The repertoire was sequenced with immunoSEQ multiplex PCR; TCRdb's copy has only in-frame clones and lacks some. In the table there are about 160,000 clones, approximately 86% of which are singletons. Material for sequencing was PBMCs. The receptors stem from a woman aged 18 to 35 in good health and CMV-seronegative.

Here the CDR3 reads CASSEYLAGGDYEQYF. The CDR3 DNA reads TGCGCCAGCAGTGAGTACTTAGCGGGAGGGGACTACGAGCAGTACTTC. V gene TRBV10-2 combines with J gene TRBJ2-7, with 11 positions matching TRBD2. The germline V gene has CDR1 WSHSY and CDR2 SAAADI. V dropped 1 base and J dropped 3; count of bases not matched to a gene: 5. This CDR3 contains 16 residues.

This clone turned up a few times. The genes are TRBV9 and TRBJ2-5, with 7 bases identical to TRBD1. Germline assignment: CDR1 SGDLS and CDR2 YYNGEE. This CDR3 region has 16 residues. V lost 4 bases to trimming and J lost 4 bases; unmatched junction nucleotides: 13. CDR3 amino acids: CASSPPGGVIPETQYF. The CDR3 DNA follows: TGTGCCAGCAGCCCCCCAGGGGGTGTAATACCAGAGACCCAGTACTTC.

The table lists this clone with a count of one. This rearrangement joins TRBV11-3 to TRBJ2-2; 10 bases align to TRBD2. Germline CDR1 reads SGHNT; CDR2 reads YENEEA. Germline trimming cut 3 bases from V and 4 bases from J; bases unmatched to any gene: 5. CDR3 length equals 16 residues. CDR3: CASSLGLASSTGELFF. Written as DNA, the CDR3 is TGTGCCAGCAGCTTGGGACTAGCGAGTAGCACCGGGGAGCTGTTTTTT.

The genes are TRBV4-1 and TRBJ2-5; 7 positions agree with TRBD2. Germline CDR1 MGHRA, CDR2 YSYEKL. The CDR3 runs 15 residues. V lost 1 base to trimming and J lost 5 bases; unmatched junction nucleotides: 7. In nucleotides, the CDR3 is TGCGCCAGCAGCCAAGCGGCGACTAGCAGGGAGACCCAGTACTTC. Its protein is CASSQAATSRETQYF.

The chain couples TRBV18 to TRBJ2-2, with TRBD1 as a possible D gene (5 bases). The CDR3 is made up of 17 amino acids. Germline CDR1 and CDR2: KGHSH and LQKENI. Trimming cost V 3 bases and J 8 bases, with 22 bases left between them. The CDR3 loop is CASSPPAGFPSEGELFF. The CDR3 DNA follows: TGTGCCAGCTCACCGCCTGCAGGGTTCCCATCCGAAGGGGAGCTGTTTTTT.

This clone appeared a few times. This chain links TRBV9 with TRBJ1-1, with 7 positions matching TRBD1. Looked up from germline, CDR1 is SGDLS and CDR2 is YYNGEE. V was clipped by 3 bases and J by 3 bases; unmatched bases: 11. This CDR3 comprises 16 residues. The CDR3 DNA reads as TGTGCCAGCAGCGACAGACAGGGCGGTTTGGACACTGAAGCTTTCTTT. Protein product: CASSDRQGGLDTEAFF.

This chain links TRBV18 with TRBJ2-1, with D possibly matching TRBD2 (6 bases). V was clipped by 0 bases and J by 6 bases, with 12 bases between them. The CDR3 runs 15 residues. Germline-derived CDR1 and CDR2 are KGHSH and LQKENI. The CDR3 sequence is CASSPPIGLPNEQFF. As DNA, the CDR3 is TGTGCCAGCTCACCACCGATAGGACTACCCAATGAGCAGTTCTTC.

V usage is TRBV4-3 and J usage is TRBJ2-1, with D possibly TRBD2 on 5 matching bases. Germline lookup yields CDR1 LGHNA and CDR2 YSLEER. This CDR3 region has 15 residues. Trimming took off 0 bases at V and 2 bases at J, with 8 bases between the two ends. The CDR3 DNA follows: TGCGCCAGCAGCCAAGACCTAGCTCCCTACAATGAGCAGTTCTTC. Its protein product is CASSQDLAPYNEQFF.

This chain joins TRBV11-2 and TRBJ2-1; a weak D match, TRBD2 (5 bases). CDR1 SGHAT and CDR2 FQNNGV come from the germline V gene. The CDR3 has 13 amino acids. Trimming stripped 1 base from V and 10 bases from J, with 11 bases between. CDR3 DNA: TGTGCCAGCAGCTTAGGTGTCGGGGAGGAGCAGTTCTTC. As protein: CASSLGVGEEQFF.

J is TRBJ2-1 and V is TRBV7-9; D is undetermined. This CDR3 region has 13 residues. The V end lost 4 bases, the J end lost 3 bases, and 7 bases lay between the germline ends. Germline loops: CDR1 SEHNR, CDR2 FQNEAQ (reference sequence). Here the CDR3 reads CASSSSSYNEQFF. CDR3 sequence (DNA): TGTGCCAGCAGCTCATCTAGCTACAATGAGCAGTTCTTC. The variable domain in full, with the rest retrieved from reference TRBV7-9 and TRBJ2-1, is DTGVSQNPRHKITKRGQNVTFRCDPISEHNRLYWYRQTLGQGPEFLTYFQNEAQLEKSRLLSDRFSAERPKGSFSTLEIQRTEQGDSAMYLCASSSSSYNEQFFGPGTRLTVL.

This chain joins TRBV10-3 and TRBJ2-2; D uncertain. Germline V CDR1 and CDR2: ENHRY, SYGVKD. V was pared by 6 bases and J by 1 base, with 9 bases between. The CDR3 covers 14 residues. CDR3 DNA sequence: TGTGCCATCAGACTCCTGATGAACACCGGGGAGCTGTTTTTT. This encodes CAIRLLMNTGELFF.

The chain has TRBV19 and TRBJ2-2; 13 bases fit TRBD2. V was clipped by 5 bases and J by 5 bases; unmatched bases: 8. Germline CDR1 is LNHDA and CDR2 is SQIVND (reference sequence). The CDR3 sequence is 17 residues long. The CDR3 is CASSPRTSGSRTGELFF. The CDR3 nucleotides are TGTGCCAGTAGTCCCCGGACTAGCGGGAGTAGAACCGGGGAGCTGTTTTTT.

CDR3 protein: CAWIRGAGNTIYF. Here the CDR3 DNA reads TGTGCCTGGATCCGGGGTGCGGGAAACACCATATATTTT. The chain combines TRBV30 with TRBJ1-3; D call uncertain. The CDR3 is made up of 13 amino acids. Germline V gives CDR1 GTSNPN, CDR2 SVGIG (reference sequence). Trimming removed 4 bases at V and 4 bases at J, with 11 bases between.

This chain joins TRBV21-1 and TRBJ2-2; the table's TRBD1 call for D was not verified on the DNA. TRBV21-1 has pseudogene status. The CDR3 is made up of 12 amino acids. CDR3 DNA: TGTGCCGGGGGACAGAACACCGGGGAGCTGTTTTTT. Amino acids: CAGGQNTGELFF.

The rearrangement uses TRBV12-5 and TRBJ1-2; maybe TRBD1 (5 bases). The CDR3 consists of 15 residues. V lost 0 bases, J lost 3 bases, and 11 bases lay in between. Germline CDR1 is LGHNT and CDR2 is FRNRAP. The CDR3 DNA follows: TGTGCTAGTGGTTTGGTACGCGGCAGGGACTATGGCTACACCTTC. Translation gives CASGLVRGRDYGYTF. Supplemented by reference TRBV12-5 and TRBJ1-2, the full variable domain reads DARVTQTPRHKVTEMGQEVTMRCQPILGHNTVFWYRQTMMQGLELLAYFRNRAPLDDSGMPKDRFSAEMPDATLATLKIQPSEPRDSAVYFCASGLVRGRDYGYTFGSGTRLTVV.

This rearrangement joins TRBV7-2 to TRBJ2-3; D possibly corresponds to TRBD2 (5 bases). The germline V and J ends were trimmed by 3 bases and 6 bases, with 13 bases remaining between them. CDR1 is SGHTA and CDR2 is FQGNSA in the germline V gene. This CDR3 contains 14 residues. CDR3 sequence: CASSFLLGDDTQYF. CDR3 nucleotides: TGTGCCAGCAGCTTTCTACTAGGAGACGATACGCAGTATTTT. The whole variable domain, remainder taken from reference TRBV7-2 and TRBJ2-3, is GAGVSQSPSNKVTEKGKDVELRCDPISGHTALYWYRQSLGQGLEFLIYFQGNSAPDKSGLPSDRFSAERTGGSVSTLTIQRTQQEDSAVYLCASSFLLGDDTQYFGPGTRLTVL.

The chain couples TRBV29-1 to TRBJ1-4; 7 positions agree with TRBD1. The germline V gene has CDR1 SQVTM and CDR2 ANQGSEA. The length of the CDR3 is 13 residues. V was pared by 5 bases and J by 10 bases, with 10 bases of the junction left unmatched. The CDR3 nucleotides read TGCAGCGTTCCTGCTCCAGGGGGAGGAAAACTGTTTTTT. As protein: CSVPAPGGGKLFF.

This clone came up a few times. The chain joins TRBV29-1 to TRBJ1-2; D is undetermined. The CDR3 extends over 13 amino acids. From germline, CDR1 is SQVTM and CDR2 ANQGSEA. V lost 0 bases, J lost 2 bases, and 7 bases lay in between. CDR3 loop: CSVEDRLNYGYTF. As DNA, the CDR3 is TGCAGCGTTGAAGATCGGTTAAACTATGGCTACACCTTC. The full variable domain, completed using reference TRBV29-1 and TRBJ1-2, is SAVISQKPSRDICQRGTSLTIQCQVDSQVTMMFWYRQQPGQSLTLIATANQGSEATYESGFVIDKFPISRPNLTFSTLTVSNMSPEDSSIYLCSVEDRLNYGYTFGSGTRLTVV.

This rearrangement joins TRBV27 to TRBJ2-3; 14 positions match TRBD2. The CDR3 sequence is 16 residues long. Germline V gives CDR1 MNHEY, CDR2 SMNVEV (reference sequence). V shed 5 bases and J 5 bases; nucleotides not matched to a gene: 6. The CDR3 loop is CASSPRLAGGIDTQYF. DNA of the CDR3: TGTGCCAGCAGTCCCCGACTAGCGGGGGGGATAGATACGCAGTATTTT.

The rearrangement uses TRBV29-1 and TRBJ1-5; TRBD1 agrees at 12 bases. Germline values: CDR1 SQVTM, CDR2 ANQGSEA. V lost 4 bases and J lost 11; bases outside the gene matches: 15. This CDR3 comprises 16 residues. The CDR3 region is CSVVGGQGAAGEAQHF. In nucleotides, the CDR3 is TGCAGCGTTGTAGGGGGACAGGGGGCGGCGGGGGAAGCCCAGCATTTT.

The V gene is TRBV7-9, the J gene TRBJ1-2; D might be TRBD1 (6 bases). The CDR3 length is 17 residues. The germline V and J ends were trimmed by 4 bases and 7 bases, with 25 bases remaining between them. Germline V gene lookup returns CDR1 SEHNR and CDR2 FQNEAQ (reference sequence). CDR3 DNA: TGTGCCAGCAGCTCACAGATCCCGGGACACCGAGAGGGTGGCTACACCTTC. Translation gives CASSSQIPGHREGGYTF.

This rearrangement joins TRBV6-5 to TRBJ1-2; TRBD1 matches at 8 bases. The CDR3 totals 13 residues. Per germline, CDR1 MNHEY and CDR2 SVGAGI. V lost 6 bases, J lost 8 bases, and 8 bases stayed unmatched. The CDR3 sequence is CASRQGVTGGYTF. DNA of the CDR3: TGTGCCAGCAGACAGGGGGTTACGGGGGGCTACACCTTC.

Note on this clone: This may be a read error: a much more frequent sequence differs by one nucleotide. This chain connects TRBV5-1 to TRBJ2-5; D call uncertain. V lost 2 bases and J 5 bases, leaving 4 bases between the germline ends. Per germline, CDR1 SGHRS and CDR2 YFSETQ. The CDR3 is made up of 11 amino acids. The CDR3 bases are TGCGCCAGCAGCTTCGCGGAGACCCAGTACTTC. Residues: CASSFAETQYF. The complete variable domain, with remaining parts taken from reference TRBV5-1 and TRBJ2-5, reads KAGVTQTPRYLIKTRGQQVTLSCSPISGHRSVSWYQQTPGQGLQFLFEYFSETQRNKGNFPGRFSGRQFSNSRSEMNVSTLELGDSALYLCASSFAETQYFGPGTRLLVL.

Written as DNA, the CDR3 is TGCGCCAGCAGCCAAGATTTGGGCATTCAGCCCCAGCATTTT. This translates into CASSQDLGIQPQHF. V gene TRBV4-3 combines with J gene TRBJ1-5, with D uncertain. The CDR3 spans 14 residues. The germline CDR1 and CDR2 sequences are LGHNA and YSLEER. V gave up 0 bases and J gave up 6 bases, with 9 bases separating them.

This rearrangement joins TRBV4-3 to TRBJ1-4, with 9 bases lining up with TRBD1. J was trimmed by 6 bases and V by 8 bases; bases with no gene match: 16. In germline, CDR1 is LGHNA, CDR2 YSLEER. The CDR3 totals 17 residues. The CDR3 nucleotides are TGCGCCAGCGCGTCGGGACCCCAAACAGGGGGCCATGAAAAACTGTTTTTT. Residues: CASASGPQTGGHEKLFF.

The chain employs TRBV10-3 and TRBJ1-2; D remains ambiguous. The CDR3 covers 17 residues. V dropped 0 bases and J dropped 0 bases, with 14 bases sitting between them. Germline V CDR1 and CDR2: ENHRY, SYGVKD. CDR3 sequence reads: CAISESTLLPTNYGYTF. CDR3 sequence (DNA): TGTGCCATCAGTGAGTCGACTCTGTTACCTACTAACTATGGCTACACCTTC.

The genes are TRBV18 and TRBJ1-2, with D perhaps matching TRBD1 (5 bases). Germline lookup yields CDR1 KGHSH and CDR2 LQKENI. This CDR3 region has 18 residues. V shed 3 bases and J shed 0 bases, with 20 bases lying between them. The CDR3 coding sequence is TGTGCCAGCTCACCGTCGAGACAGCCTAGAATAGCTAACTATGGCTACACCTTC. It translates to CASSPSRQPRIANYGYTF. Full variable domain (remainder filled in from reference TRBV18 and TRBJ1-2): NAGVMQNPRHLVRRRGQEARLRCSPMKGHSHVYWYRQLPEEGLKFMVYLQKENIIDESGMPKERFSAEFPKEGPSILRIQQVVRGDSAAYFCASSPSRQPRIANYGYTFGSGTRLTVV.

The gene calls are TRBV11-2 and TRBJ2-7; TRBD1 agrees at 12 bases. Germline V CDR1 and CDR2: SGHAT, FQNNGV. The ends lost 1 base at V and 7 bases at J; junction bases unmatched: 8. This CDR3 is built from 16 residues. CDR3 nucleotides: TGTGCCAGCAGCTTAGGCCCGGGACAGGGGGCGAGAGAGCAGTACTTC. Encoded protein: CASSLGPGQGAREQYF.

This clone was seen just once. The rearrangement joins TRBV18 to TRBJ1-5; 7 nucleotides line up with TRBD1. The CDR3 extends over 15 amino acids. Germline CDR1 is KGHSH and CDR2 is LQKENI. With V trimmed by 0 bases and J by 3 bases, 2 bases remained unmatched. CDR3 bases: TGTGCCAGCTCACCACCAGGACAGGTCAATCAGCCCCAGCATTTT. Protein sequence: CASSPPGQVNQPQHF.

The V call is TRBV29-1, the J call TRBJ2-7; TRBD1 agrees at 7 bases. Trimming at V came to 7 bases and at J to 2 bases, leaving 11 bases not matched to a gene. Germline values: CDR1 SQVTM, CDR2 ANQGSEA. The CDR3 is 14 amino acids. CDR3 DNA sequence: TGCAGCGCCCTACGGACAGGACCTACCTACGAGCAGTACTTC. This codes for CSALRTGPTYEQYF.

The chain employs TRBV18 and TRBJ2-5; possibly TRBD2 for D (6 bases). V was shortened by 0 bases and J by 5 bases, with 13 bases between the two germline ends. The CDR3 is made up of 15 amino acids. CDR1 is KGHSH, CDR2 LQKENI, per germline. The CDR3 loop reads CASSPPGLTGETQYF. CDR3 in DNA: TGTGCCAGCTCACCACCGGGACTGACGGGGGAGACCCAGTACTTC.

The chain has TRBV29-1 and TRBJ2-7, with 8 bases lining up with TRBD1. Germline V CDR1 and CDR2: SQVTM, ANQGSEA. The CDR3 totals 12 residues. V shed 5 bases and J 3 bases; nucleotides not matched to a gene: 3. The CDR3 spells CSVQGASYEQYF. The CDR3 bases are TGCAGCGTTCAGGGGGCTAGCTACGAGCAGTACTTC.